This T cell receptor (beta chain) was captured in a study of tumor-infiltrating lymphocytes in primary liver carcinoma. Study-level findings and limits: Significantly larger top-250-clone fractions were found in tumors than in blood (p = 0.039). Lesser overlap characterized tumor-adjacent and tumor-blood pairs relative to tumor region pairs. Merely about 8-25% of top clones occurred in all five tumor regions.

Scientists recovered RNA and DNA together from roughly 20-30 mg of unsorted bulk tissue. A primer in the constant region served to generate TCR beta cDNA from 450 to 600 ng of total RNA. The TCR beta library was amplified through three nested multiplex PCR rounds in a modified ARM-PCR procedure. PCR rounds one and two used TRBV1-TRBV30 forward primers with a C-beta reverse primer for 9 to 10 cycles each. TCRdb ran MiXCR on the multiplex PCR reads and lists one entry per CDR3 protein. Here the sample spans 20,000 to 30,000 distinct CDR3 sequences, around three quarters being singletons. About this clonotype itself: Its specificity is unknown. One end of the junction is discordant with germline, which a read error may explain.

CDR1 is MGHRA and CDR2 is YSYEKL in the germline V gene. The CDR3 covers 13 residues. The chain employs TRBV4-1 and TRBJ2-7; no firm D call. The source of this sequence is a man aged 40-55 years with primary liver carcinoma and hepatitis B virus infection. The specimen was liver tumor tissue from sampling region 3. Specified subset: tumor region T3, left-lateral pole. As DNA, the CDR3 is TGCGTCAGCAGCCGAGTCCCGCCCTACGAGCAGTACTTC. Translating gives CVSSRVPPYEQYF.